Given below is one T cell receptor (beta chain) in context. Antigen specificity is unknown. The data were obtained in a study of OX40 agonist ivuxolimab in advanced cancers. The overall study: Hepatocellular carcinoma, melanoma, renal cell or head and neck cancer affected the dose-escalation patients. Three patients, one with hepatocellular carcinoma and two with cutaneous melanoma, responded partially.

Germline V gives CDR1 MNHEY, CDR2 SVGAGI. The germline V and J ends were trimmed by 0 bases and 7 bases, with 12 bases remaining between them. This CDR3 comprises 15 residues. Study outcomes and limitations: At 0.1 to 3.0 mg/kg and by week 6, CD4+ and CD8+ T cells in the blood had expanded clonally.

The assay was immunoSEQ multiplex PCR, and TCRdb's table has in-frame clones only and misses some. Of tens of thousands of clones listed, approximately 86% were seen once; the top ten hold just over 0.75%. The sample was CD4+ or CD8+ T cells sorted from blood, taken in a trial of the OX40 agonist ivuxolimab. J is TRBJ2-2 and V is TRBV6-5; the D gene could be TRBD1 or TRBD2 (6 bases each). The origin of this receptor is an adult with an advanced solid tumor such as melanoma, head and neck, liver or kidney cancer. The CDR3 region is CASSYSYGGDGELFF. CDR3 nucleotides: TGTGCCAGCAGTTACTCGTACGGGGGCGACGGGGAGCTGTTTTTT.